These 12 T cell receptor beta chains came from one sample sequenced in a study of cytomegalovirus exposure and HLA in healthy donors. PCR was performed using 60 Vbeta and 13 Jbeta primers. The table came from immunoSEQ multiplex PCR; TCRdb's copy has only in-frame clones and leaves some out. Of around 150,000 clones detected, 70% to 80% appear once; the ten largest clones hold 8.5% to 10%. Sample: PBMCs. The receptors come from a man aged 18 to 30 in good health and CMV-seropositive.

The CDR3 coding sequence is TGTGCCAGTAGTAGGCCCCCCGGGACAGCGAACACTGAAGCTTTCTTT. Its protein is CASSRPPGTANTEAFF. The chain links TRBV19 to TRBJ1-1, with 7 positions matching TRBD1. J lost 1 base, V lost 4 bases, and 9 bases had no gene match. This CDR3 is 16 amino acids long. The germline gives CDR1 LNHDA, CDR2 SQIVND (reference sequence).

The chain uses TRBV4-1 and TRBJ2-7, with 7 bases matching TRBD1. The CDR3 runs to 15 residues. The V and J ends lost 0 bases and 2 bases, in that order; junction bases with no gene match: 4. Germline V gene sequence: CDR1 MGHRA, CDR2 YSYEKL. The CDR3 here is CASSQDWQGAYEQYF. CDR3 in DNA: TGCGCCAGCAGCCAAGACTGGCAGGGGGCCTACGAGCAGTACTTC.

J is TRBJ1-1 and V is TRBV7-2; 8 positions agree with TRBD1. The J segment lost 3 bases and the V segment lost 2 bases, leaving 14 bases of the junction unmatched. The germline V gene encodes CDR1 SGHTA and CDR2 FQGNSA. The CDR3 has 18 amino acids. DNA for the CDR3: TGTGCCAGCAGCTTATGGGTCAGGGGGCCGGGGTGGGACACTGAAGCTTTCTTT. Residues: CASSLWVRGPGWDTEAFF.

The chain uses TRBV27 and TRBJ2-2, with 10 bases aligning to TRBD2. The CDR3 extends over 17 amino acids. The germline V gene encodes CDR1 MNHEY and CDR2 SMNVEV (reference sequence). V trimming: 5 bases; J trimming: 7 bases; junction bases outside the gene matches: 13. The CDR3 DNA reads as TGTGCCAGCAGTCCCCTGGGGCAGCGGGGGGGTTTCGGGGAGCTGTTTTTT. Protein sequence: CASSPLGQRGGFGELFF.

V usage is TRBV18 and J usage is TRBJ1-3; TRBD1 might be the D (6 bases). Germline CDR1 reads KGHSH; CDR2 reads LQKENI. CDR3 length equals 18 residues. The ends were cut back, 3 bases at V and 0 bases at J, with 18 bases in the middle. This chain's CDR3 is CASSPGGPGTSSGNTIYF. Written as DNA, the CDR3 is TGTGCCAGCTCACCGGGTGGGCCAGGGACAAGCTCTGGAAACACCATATATTTT.

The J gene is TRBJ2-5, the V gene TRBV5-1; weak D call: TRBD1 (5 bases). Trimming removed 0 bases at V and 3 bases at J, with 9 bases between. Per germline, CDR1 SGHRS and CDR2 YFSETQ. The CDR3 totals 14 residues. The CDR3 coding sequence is TGCGCCAGCAGCTTGGGCAGGGCAAAAGAGACCCAGTACTTC. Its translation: CASSLGRAKETQYF.

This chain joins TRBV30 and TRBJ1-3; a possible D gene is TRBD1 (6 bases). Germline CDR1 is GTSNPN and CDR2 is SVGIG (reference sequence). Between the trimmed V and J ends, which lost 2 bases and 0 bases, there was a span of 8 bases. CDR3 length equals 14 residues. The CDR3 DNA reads TGTGCCTGGAGTACAGGGTTCTCTGGAAACACCATATATTTT. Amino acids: CAWSTGFSGNTIYF.

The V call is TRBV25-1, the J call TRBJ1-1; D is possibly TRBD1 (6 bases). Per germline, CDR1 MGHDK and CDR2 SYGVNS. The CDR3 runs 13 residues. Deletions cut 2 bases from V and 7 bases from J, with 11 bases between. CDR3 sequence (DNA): TGTGCCAGCAGTGAAGCCGGGACAAGTGAAGCTTTCTTT. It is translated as CASSEAGTSEAFF.

The CDR3 here is CASSQEYWTGARRSSYNEQFF. DNA for the CDR3: TGTGCCAGCAGCCAAGAGTACTGGACAGGTGCGAGAAGGAGCTCCTACAATGAGCAGTTCTTC. The V gene is TRBV14, the J gene TRBJ2-1; 7 bases agree with TRBD1. CDR3 length: 21 amino acids. The V segment lost 0 bases and the J segment 0 bases; nucleotides outside the gene matches: 17. Per germline, CDR1 SGHDN and CDR2 FVKESK.

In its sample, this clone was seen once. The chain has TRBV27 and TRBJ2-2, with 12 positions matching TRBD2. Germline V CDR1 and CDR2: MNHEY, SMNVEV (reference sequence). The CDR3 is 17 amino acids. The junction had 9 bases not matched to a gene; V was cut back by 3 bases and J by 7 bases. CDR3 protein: CASSLSLAGGPGGELFF. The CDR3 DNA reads TGTGCCAGCAGTTTGTCCCTAGCGGGGGGGCCCGGCGGGGAGCTGTTTTTT.

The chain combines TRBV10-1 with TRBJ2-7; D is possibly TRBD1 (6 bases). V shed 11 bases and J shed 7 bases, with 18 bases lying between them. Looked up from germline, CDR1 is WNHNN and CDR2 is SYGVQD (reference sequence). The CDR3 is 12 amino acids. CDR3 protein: CAVQGYFGEQYF. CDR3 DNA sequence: TGCGCCGTACAGGGTTATTTTGGGGAGCAGTACTTC.

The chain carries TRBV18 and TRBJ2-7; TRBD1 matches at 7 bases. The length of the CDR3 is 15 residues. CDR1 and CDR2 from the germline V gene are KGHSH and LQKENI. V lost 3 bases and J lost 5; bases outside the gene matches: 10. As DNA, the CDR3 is TGTGCCAGCTCACCCCAAGACAGGGTAATCCACGAGCAGTACTTC. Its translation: CASSPQDRVIHEQYF. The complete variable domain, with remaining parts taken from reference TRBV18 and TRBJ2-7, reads NAGVMQNPRHLVRRRGQEARLRCSPMKGHSHVYWYRQLPEEGLKFMVYLQKENIIDESGMPKERFSAEFPKEGPSILRIQQVVRGDSAAYFCASSPQDRVIHEQYFGPGTRLTVT.